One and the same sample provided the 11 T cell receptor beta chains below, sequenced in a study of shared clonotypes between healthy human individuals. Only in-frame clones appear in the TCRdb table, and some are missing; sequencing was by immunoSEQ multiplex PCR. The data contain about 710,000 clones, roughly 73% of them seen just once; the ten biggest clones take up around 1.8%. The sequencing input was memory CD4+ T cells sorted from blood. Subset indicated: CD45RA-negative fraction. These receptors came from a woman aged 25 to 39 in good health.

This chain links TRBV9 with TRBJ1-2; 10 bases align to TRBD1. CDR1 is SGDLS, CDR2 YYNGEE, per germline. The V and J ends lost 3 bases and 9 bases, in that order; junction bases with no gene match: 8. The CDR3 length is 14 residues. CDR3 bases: TGTGCCAGCAGCGCCCCGGGACAGGGGCCTCGCTACACCTTC. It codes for CASSAPGQGPRYTF.

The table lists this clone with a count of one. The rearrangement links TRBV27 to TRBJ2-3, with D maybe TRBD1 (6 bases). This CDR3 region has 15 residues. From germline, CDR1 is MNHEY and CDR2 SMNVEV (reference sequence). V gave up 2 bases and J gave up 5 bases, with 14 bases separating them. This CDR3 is CASSLGHRAGDTQYF. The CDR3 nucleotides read TGTGCCAGCAGTTTAGGGCACAGGGCGGGAGATACGCAGTATTTT.

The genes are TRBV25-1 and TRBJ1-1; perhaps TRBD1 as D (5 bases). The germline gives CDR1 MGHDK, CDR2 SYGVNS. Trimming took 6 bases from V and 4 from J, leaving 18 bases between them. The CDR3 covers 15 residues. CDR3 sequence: CASRQDGSGGTEAFF. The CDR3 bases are TGTGCCAGCAGGCAGGACGGATCTGGGGGCACTGAAGCTTTCTTT. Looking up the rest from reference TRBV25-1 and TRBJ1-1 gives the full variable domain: EADIYQTPRYLVIGTGKKITLECSQTMGHDKMYWYQQDPGMELHLIHYSYGVNSTEKGDLSSESTVSRIRTEHFPLTLESARPSHTSQYLCASRQDGSGGTEAFFGQGTRLTVV.

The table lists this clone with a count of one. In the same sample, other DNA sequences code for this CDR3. The CDR3 nucleotides read TGTGCCAGCCGACAGGGAGGACAGCCCCAGCATTTT. Translation gives CASRQGGQPQHF. The chain carries TRBV28 and TRBJ1-5; 7 nucleotides agree with TRBD1. Germline CDR1 and CDR2: MDHEN and SYDVKM. The V gene end was trimmed by 8 bases and the J gene end by 7 bases; junction bases not matched to a gene: 5. This CDR3 has 12 residues.

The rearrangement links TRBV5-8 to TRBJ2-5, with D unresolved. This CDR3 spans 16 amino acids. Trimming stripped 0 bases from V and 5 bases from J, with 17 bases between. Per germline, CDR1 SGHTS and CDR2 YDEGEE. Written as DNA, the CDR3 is TGTGCCAGCAGCTTGGGCAAAGGTCTCTCCTTTGAGACCCAGTACTTC. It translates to CASSLGKGLSFETQYF.

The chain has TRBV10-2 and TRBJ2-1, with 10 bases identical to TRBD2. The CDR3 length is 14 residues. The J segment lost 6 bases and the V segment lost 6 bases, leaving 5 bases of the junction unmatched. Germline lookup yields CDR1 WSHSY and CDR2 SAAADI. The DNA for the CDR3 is TGCGCCAGCAGCATAGCGGGAGGACCCAATGAGCAGTTCTTC. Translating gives CASSIAGGPNEQFF.

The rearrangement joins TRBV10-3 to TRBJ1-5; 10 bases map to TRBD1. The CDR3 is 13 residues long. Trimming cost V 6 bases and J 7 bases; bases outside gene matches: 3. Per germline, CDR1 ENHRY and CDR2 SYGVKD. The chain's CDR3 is CAIRGDRGQPQHF. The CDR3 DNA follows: TGTGCCATCAGGGGGGACAGGGGACAGCCCCAGCATTTT.

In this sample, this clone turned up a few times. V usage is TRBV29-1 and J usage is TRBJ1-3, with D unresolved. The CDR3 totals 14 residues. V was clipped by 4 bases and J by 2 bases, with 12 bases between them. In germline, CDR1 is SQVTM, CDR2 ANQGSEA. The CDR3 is CSVAHQGPGNTIYF. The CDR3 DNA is TGCAGCGTTGCCCATCAAGGACCTGGAAACACCATATATTTT.

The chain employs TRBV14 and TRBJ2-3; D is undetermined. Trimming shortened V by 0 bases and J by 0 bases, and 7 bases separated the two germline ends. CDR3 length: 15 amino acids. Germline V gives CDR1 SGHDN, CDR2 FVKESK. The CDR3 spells CASSQDVVSTDTQYF. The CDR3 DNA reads TGTGCCAGCAGCCAAGATGTGGTCAGCACAGATACGCAGTATTTT.

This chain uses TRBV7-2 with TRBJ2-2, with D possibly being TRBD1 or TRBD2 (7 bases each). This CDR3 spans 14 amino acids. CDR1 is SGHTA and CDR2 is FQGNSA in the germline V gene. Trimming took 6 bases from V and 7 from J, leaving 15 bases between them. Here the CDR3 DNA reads TGTGCCAGCAGACCGACAGGGAGGGACGGGGAGCTGTTTTTT. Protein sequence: CASRPTGRDGELFF. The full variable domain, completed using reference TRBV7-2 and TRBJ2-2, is GAGVSQSPSNKVTEKGKDVELRCDPISGHTALYWYRQSLGQGLEFLIYFQGNSAPDKSGLPSDRFSAERTGGSVSTLTIQRTQQEDSAVYLCASRPTGRDGELFFGEGSRLTVL.

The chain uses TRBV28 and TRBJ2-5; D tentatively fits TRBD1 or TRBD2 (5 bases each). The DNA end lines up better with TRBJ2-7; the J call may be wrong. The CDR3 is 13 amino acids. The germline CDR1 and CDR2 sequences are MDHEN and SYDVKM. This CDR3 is CASTGTVSDEQYF. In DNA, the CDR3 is TGTGCCAGCACCGGGACCGTTAGTGACGAGCAGTACTTC.